The present T cell receptor (beta chain) was sequenced within a study of T cell responses to AZD1222 COVID-19 vaccine. Study information: Second-dose schedules of about 4 or about 12 weeks were combined. General study results and limits: Of the AZD1222 recipients, only 5 or 6 were seropositive at baseline. Epitopes outside B.1.351 and B.1.1.7 mutated regions reportedly drew nearly half of spike TCRs. Spike-specific TCR breadth and depth rose after two AZD1222 doses.

Measured with immunoSEQ multiplex PCR; TCRdb has only the in-frame clones, and not every one. The sample holds roughly 110,000 clones, roughly 87% seen once. About this clone itself: Its antigen is not known.

The clonotype comes from an adult in good health. The input for sequencing was peripheral blood, taken on day 0 of AZD1222 vaccination.

This CDR3 reads CASSQPRGGFTDTQYF. CDR3 coding DNA: TGCGCCAGCAGCCAACCCCGGGGGGGATTCACAGATACGCAGTATTTT. The rearrangement joins TRBV4-1 to TRBJ2-3; 8 bases match TRBD2. CDR1 is MGHRA and CDR2 is YSYEKL in the germline V gene. The V and J ends lost 2 bases and 2 bases, in that order; junction bases with no gene match: 6. The CDR3 contains 16 residues.